This T cell receptor beta chain comes out of a study of T cell responses to AZD1222 COVID-19 vaccine. Trimming left V 2 bases short and J 4 bases short, with 21 bases between. The CDR3 length is 17 residues. The germline V gene encodes CDR1 MNHNS and CDR2 SASEGT. Only in-frame clones appear in the TCRdb table, and some are missing; sequencing was by immunoSEQ multiplex PCR. The sample shows roughly 70,000 clones, around 90% of them seen only once. The material was peripheral blood, obtained 28 days after the second dose of the MenACWY control vaccine. This receptor was identified in an adult who received the MenACWY meningococcal vaccine as a control. The J gene is TRBJ2-7, the V gene TRBV6-1; a weak D match, TRBD1 (6 bases). The CDR3 spells CASSEQGRPQSLYEQYF. CDR3 nucleotide sequence: TGTGCCAGCAGTGAACAGGGGCGACCTCAATCCTTATACGAGCAGTACTTC.